Listed below are T cell receptor beta chains from one sample, sequenced in a study of blood T cell repertoires in COVID-19. Libraries were prepared by immunoSEQ multiplex PCR; TCRdb keeps only in-frame clonotypes and omits some of them. The sample lists over 250,000 clones, approximately 85% occurring once. The sequencing input was peripheral blood. Every receptor here comes from a woman aged 70-85 years with acute or convalescent COVID-19. The CDR3 runs from the conserved cysteine through the conserved F or W. D genes are given only for firm matches. Expanded clones are given a class, and other clones once, few, many or no size at all.

len | d_gene | j_gene | v_gene | abundance | CDR3aa | CDR3nt
14 | NA | TRBJ1-5 | TRBV10-3 | NA | CAISPRESNQPQHF | TGTGCCATCTCTCCGAGGGAGAGCAATCAGCCCCAGCATTTT
13 | NA | TRBJ2-2 | TRBV7-3 | NA | CASSSRATGELFF | TGTGCCAGCAGCTCGAGGGCCACCGGGGAGCTGTTTTTT
17 | NA | TRBJ1-6 | TRBV5-4 | NA | CASSPGGGDSYNSPLHF | TGTGCCAGCAGTCCGGGGGGAGGGGACTCCTATAATTCACCCCTCCACTTT
13 | NA | TRBJ1-6 | TRBV12-3/TRBV12-4 | NA | CASSLGGGSPLHF | TGTGCCAGCAGTTTGGGGGGTGGGTCACCCCTCCACTTT
14 | TRBD1 | TRBJ2-7 | TRBV11-2 | NA | CASSPDRASDEQYF | TGTGCCAGCAGCCCCGACAGGGCATCGGACGAGCAGTACTTC
15 | TRBD2 | TRBJ2-1 | TRBV25-1 | NA | CASGNSGGAVNEQFF | TGTGCCAGCGGGAATAGCGGGGGGGCCGTAAATGAGCAGTTCTTC
13 | NA | TRBJ2-2 | TRBV2 | NA | CASIPGLGGELFF | TGTGCCAGCATACCAGGGTTGGGCGGGGAGCTGTTTTTT
16 | NA | TRBJ1-5 | TRBV2 | NA | CASTRLVAEGNQPQHF | TGTGCCAGCACCCGGCTAGTGGCAGAGGGCAATCAGCCCCAGCATTTT
12 | NA | TRBJ2-7 | TRBV11-2 | NA | CASSLDTYEQYF | TGTGCCAGCAGCTTAGATACCTACGAGCAGTACTTC
16 | TRBD1 | TRBJ1-6 | TRBV3-1/TRBV3-2 | NA | CASSQGPGTGHSPLHF | TGTGCCAGCAGCCAAGGGCCCGGGACAGGTCATTCACCCCTCCACTTT
15 | TRBD1 | TRBJ1-2 | TRBV28 | NA | CASSIPGQGSYGYTF | TGTGCCAGCAGTATCCCCGGACAGGGATCCTATGGCTACACCTTC
16 | NA | TRBJ2-4 | TRBV9 | NA | CASSVGEGPSGNIQYF | TGTGCCAGCAGCGTAGGGGAAGGGCCGAGCGGAAACATTCAGTACTTC
15 | NA | TRBJ2-3 | TRBV25-1 | NA | CASSDLQGTGDTQYF | TGTGCCAGCAGTGACTTACAGGGAACGGGGGATACGCAGTATTTT
14 | TRBD2 | TRBJ2-5 | TRBV2 | NA | CASGTSGYQETQYF | TGTGCCAGCGGGACTAGCGGTTACCAAGAGACCCAGTACTTC
14 | NA | TRBJ1-3 | TRBV9 | few | CASSVGSSGNTIYF | TGTGCCAGCAGCGTAGGGAGCTCTGGAAACACCATATATTTT
15 | NA | TRBJ1-2 | TRBV7-2 | NA | CASRRTPTGSYGYTF | TGTGCCAGCAGACGCACCCCGACAGGCTCCTATGGCTACACCTTC
16 | NA | TRBJ2-7 | TRBV5-1 | NA | CASSLAVAYGAYEQYF | TGCGCCAGCAGCTTGGCGGTGGCGTACGGGGCCTACGAGCAGTACTTC
14 | NA | TRBJ1-6 | TRBV15 | NA | CATSREAGNSPLHF | TGTGCCACCAGCAGAGAGGCCGGGAATTCACCCCTCCACTTT
15 | TRBD2 | TRBJ2-7 | TRBV6-1 | NA | CASSEGLAGLYEQYF | TGTGCCAGCAGTGAGGGACTAGCGGGACTCTACGAGCAGTACTTC
15 | NA | TRBJ1-5 | TRBV4-1 | NA | CASSRVERGNQPQHF | TGCGCCAGCAGCCGAGTGGAACGGGGAAATCAGCCCCAGCATTTT
14 | TRBD2 | TRBJ2-1 | TRBV19 | NA | CASKSRGGTNEQFF | TGTGCCAGTAAATCACGGGGGGGGACTAATGAGCAGTTCTTC
14 | NA | TRBJ2-7 | TRBV7-9 | NA | CASSLGGGSHEQYF | TGTGCCAGCAGCTTAGGTGGAGGGTCCCACGAGCAGTACTTC